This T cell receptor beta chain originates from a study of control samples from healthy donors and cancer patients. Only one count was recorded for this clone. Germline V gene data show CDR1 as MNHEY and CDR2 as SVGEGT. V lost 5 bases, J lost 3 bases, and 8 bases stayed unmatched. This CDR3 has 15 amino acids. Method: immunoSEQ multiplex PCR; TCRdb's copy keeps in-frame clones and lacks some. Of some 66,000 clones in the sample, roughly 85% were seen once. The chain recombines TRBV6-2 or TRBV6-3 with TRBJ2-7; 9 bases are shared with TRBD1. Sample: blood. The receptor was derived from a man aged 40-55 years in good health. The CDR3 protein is CASSDLDRGDYEQYF. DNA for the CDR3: TGTGCCAGCAGTGACCTAGACAGGGGGGACTACGAGCAGTACTTC.